Ten or more counts support the clone carrying this T cell receptor beta chain. Its antigen is as yet unknown. TCRdb analysed the multiplex PCR reads with MiXCR anew, one entry per CDR3 protein. The table records 7,000 or so distinct CDR3 sequences, roughly 43% of them present only once. The data were taken from a study of breast tumors, draining lymph nodes, adjacent tissues. V was shortened by 1 base and J by 5 bases, with 2 bases between the two germline ends. CDR1 is KGHSH and CDR2 is LQKENI in the germline V gene. The CDR3 consists of 11 residues. Study observations and caveats: Luminal-like breast cancer showed significantly greater tumor-nontumor repertoire similarity than basal-like breast cancer did. That most tumor T cells come from lymph nodes remained unproven. Tumor TCR diversity was below lymph nodes but above nontumor tissue. Data fit most tumor T cells coming from lymph node, expanding in tumor.

This TCR came from a female donor with breast cancer. Some clones in this sample may be carry-over from other donors' samples. V and J are TRBV18 and TRBJ2-5; D remains ambiguous. The sample consisted of tumor-adjacent breast tissue. CDR3 in DNA: TGTGCCAGCTCACCACGCGAGACCCAGTACTTC. Translated, it gives CASSPRETQYF. Variable domain in full (rest from reference TRBV18 and TRBJ2-5): NAGVMQNPRHLVRRRGQEARLRCSPMKGHSHVYWYRQLPEEGLKFMVYLQKENIIDESGMPKERFSAEFPKEGPSILRIQQVVRGDSAAYFCASSPRETQYFGPGTRLLVL.